This T cell receptor (beta chain) was documented in a study of early stage breast cancer tumors. About the study: ER+/PR+/HER2- status applied to about 75% of the 16 invasive breast tumors.

A word on this clone: Its specificity is not known.

Overall study results and limits: In about 90% of the 16 patients, blood comparison separated tumor from normal breast. Compared with adjacent normal breast, tumors showed about 2.4-fold denser, more clonal T cells. Most shared enriched TCRB sequences were commonly generated ones.

Clones were sequenced by immunoSEQ multiplex PCR, and TCRdb holds only the in-frame ones, with some missing. The repertoire holds about 28,000 clones, with about 80% as singletons. This receptor was identified in a person in their sixties or seventies with breast cancer. Specimen: blood.

CDR3 amino acids: CASSLLAGGRADTQYF. The CDR3 DNA reads TGTGCCAGCAGTTTGTTAGCGGGAGGGCGAGCAGATACGCAGTATTTT. The rearrangement links TRBV28 to TRBJ2-3; 11 bases map to TRBD2. The CDR3 has 16 amino acids. The junction had 6 bases not matched to a gene; V was cut back by 3 bases and J by 4 bases. CDR1 is MDHEN, CDR2 SYDVKM, per germline. Drawing the rest from reference TRBV28 and TRBJ2-3, the complete variable domain is DVKVTQSSRYLVKRTGEKVFLECVQDMDHENMFWYRQDPGLGLRLIYFSYDVKMKEKGDIPEGYSVSREKKERFSLILESASTNQTSMYLCASSLLAGGRADTQYFGPGTRLTVL.